The rows below give T cell receptor beta chains drawn from one sample of a study of T cell responses to AZD1222 COVID-19 vaccine. Clones were sequenced by immunoSEQ multiplex PCR, and TCRdb holds only the in-frame ones, with some missing. The sample includes about 120,000 clones, approximately 90% of them seen just once. The starting material was peripheral blood, obtained on day 0 of AZD1222 vaccination. These receptors were obtained from an adult in good health. Each CDR3 is given with its conserved first and last residue. D genes are given only for firm matches. Not all rows give a size; the values are once, few, many and, for expanded clones, a class.

j_gene: TRBJ2-3
d_gene: .
abundance: few
v_gene: TRBV10-3
CDR3aa: CAISYLAPGTDTQYF
CDR3nt: TGTGCCATCAGCTACTTAGCCCCTGGCACAGATACGCAGTATTTT

j_gene: TRBJ2-1
d_gene: .
abundance: .
v_gene: TRBV13
CDR3aa: CASSFERGNEQFF
CDR3nt: TGTGCCAGCAGCTTCGAAAGAGGCAATGAGCAGTTCTTC

j_gene: TRBJ2-2
d_gene: .
abundance: .
v_gene: TRBV9
CDR3aa: CASSVGNTGELFF
CDR3nt: TGTGCCAGCAGCGTAGGGAACACCGGGGAGCTGTTTTTT

j_gene: TRBJ1-5
d_gene: TRBD1
abundance: .
v_gene: TRBV15
CDR3aa: CATSRVGTGADQPQHF
CDR3nt: TGTGCCACCAGCAGAGTAGGGACAGGGGCGGATCAGCCCCAGCATTTT

j_gene: TRBJ2-7
d_gene: TRBD2
abundance: once
v_gene: TRBV20-1
CDR3aa: CSASSGLGTYEQYF
CDR3nt: TGCAGTGCCAGTTCGGGACTAGGGACCTACGAGCAGTACTTC

j_gene: TRBJ2-2
d_gene: TRBD2
abundance: once
v_gene: TRBV4-2
CDR3aa: CASSQSTGLAGDTGELFF
CDR3nt: TGTGCCAGCAGCCAGTCGACGGGGCTAGCGGGGGACACCGGGGAGCTGTTTTTT

j_gene: TRBJ1-2
d_gene: .
abundance: .
v_gene: TRBV5-4
CDR3aa: CASSASQGRYGYTF
CDR3nt: TGTGCCAGCAGCGCCTCACAGGGACGGTATGGCTACACCTTC

j_gene: TRBJ2-3
d_gene: .
abundance: .
v_gene: TRBV28
CDR3aa: CASSLFLQTPPDTQYF
CDR3nt: TGTGCCAGCAGTTTATTTTTGCAGACCCCTCCAGATACGCAGTATTTT

j_gene: TRBJ2-7
d_gene: TRBD2
abundance: .
v_gene: TRBV5-4
CDR3aa: CASSGGSGRTLYEQYF
CDR3nt: TGTGCCAGCAGCGGGGGTAGCGGGAGAACCCTATACGAGCAGTACTTC

j_gene: TRBJ2-7
d_gene: .
abundance: .
v_gene: TRBV6-2/TRBV6-3
CDR3aa: CASSGVTYEQYF
CDR3nt: TGTGCCAGCAGCGGGGTTACCTACGAGCAGTACTTC

j_gene: TRBJ1-2
d_gene: .
abundance: .
v_gene: TRBV5-6
CDR3aa: CASSLLGNYGYTF
CDR3nt: TGTGCCAGCAGCTTATTGGGGAACTATGGCTACACCTTC

j_gene: TRBJ1-5
d_gene: .
abundance: .
v_gene: TRBV2
CDR3aa: CASSGGERVSNQPQHF
CDR3nt: TGTGCCAGCAGTGGCGGTGAGCGGGTTAGCAATCAGCCCCAGCATTTT

j_gene: TRBJ2-2
d_gene: .
abundance: .
v_gene: TRBV2
CDR3aa: CASSEPSVNTGELFF
CDR3nt: TGTGCCAGCAGTGAACCCAGCGTGAACACCGGGGAGCTGTTTTTT

j_gene: TRBJ1-3
d_gene: TRBD1
abundance: .
v_gene: TRBV18
CDR3aa: CASSPQTGSGNTIYF
CDR3nt: TGTGCCAGCTCACCGCAGACAGGGTCTGGAAACACCATATATTTT

j_gene: TRBJ1-1
d_gene: .
abundance: .
v_gene: TRBV19
CDR3aa: CAISRNTEAFF
CDR3nt: TGTGCCATATCAAGGAACACTGAAGCTTTCTTT

j_gene: TRBJ2-1
d_gene: TRBD2
abundance: .
v_gene: TRBV24-1
CDR3aa: CATSVAGGQGNEQFF
CDR3nt: TGTGCCACCAGTGTAGCGGGAGGGCAGGGCAATGAGCAGTTCTTC

j_gene: TRBJ2-1
d_gene: TRBD2
abundance: .
v_gene: TRBV27
CDR3aa: CASSLLTSVGEQFF
CDR3nt: TGTGCCAGCAGTTTACTTACTAGCGTGGGTGAGCAGTTCTTC

j_gene: TRBJ2-3
d_gene: TRBD2
abundance: .
v_gene: TRBV11-2
CDR3aa: CASSSREATQYF
CDR3nt: TGTGCCAGCAGCTCCCGGGAGGCTACGCAGTATTTT

j_gene: TRBJ1-4
d_gene: TRBD1
abundance: .
v_gene: TRBV3-1/TRBV3-2
CDR3aa: CASSHRGQSNEKLFF
CDR3nt: TGTGCCAGCAGCCACCGGGGACAGAGTAATGAAAAACTGTTTTTT

j_gene: TRBJ2-5
d_gene: .
abundance: .
v_gene: TRBV15
CDR3aa: CATSRARETQYF
CDR3nt: TGTGCCACCAGCAGAGCACGCGAGACCCAGTACTTC

j_gene: TRBJ1-1
d_gene: .
abundance: .
v_gene: TRBV5-1
CDR3aa: CASSLELARNTEAFF
CDR3nt: TGCGCCAGCAGCTTGGAACTGGCCAGGAACACTGAAGCTTTCTTT

j_gene: TRBJ1-5
d_gene: .
abundance: .
v_gene: TRBV30
CDR3aa: CAWNSRGGQPQHF
CDR3nt: TGTGCCTGGAATAGCCGAGGGGGTCAGCCCCAGCATTTT

j_gene: TRBJ2-3
d_gene: .
abundance: .
v_gene: TRBV18
CDR3aa: CASSPGAGLRTDTQYF
CDR3nt: TGTGCCAGCTCACCAGGGGCAGGGTTGCGTACAGATACGCAGTATTTT

j_gene: TRBJ1-2
d_gene: TRBD1
abundance: once
v_gene: TRBV11-2
CDR3aa: CASSLKGGDYGYTF
CDR3nt: TGTGCCAGCAGCCTCAAAGGGGGCGATTATGGCTACACCTTC

j_gene: TRBJ2-7
d_gene: TRBD2
abundance: .
v_gene: TRBV4-2
CDR3aa: CASSQDEGGSSYEQYF
CDR3nt: TGTGCCAGCAGCCAAGATGAGGGCGGGAGCTCCTACGAGCAGTACTTC

j_gene: TRBJ2-3
d_gene: .
abundance: .
v_gene: TRBV12-3/TRBV12-4
CDR3aa: CASSLGVTDTQYF
CDR3nt: TGTGCCAGCAGCCTCGGGGTCACAGATACGCAGTATTTT

j_gene: TRBJ2-3
d_gene: .
abundance: .
v_gene: TRBV10-1
CDR3aa: CASGQLGDTQYF
CDR3nt: TGCGCCAGCGGTCAACTGGGAGATACGCAGTATTTT

j_gene: TRBJ2-6
d_gene: TRBD1
abundance: .
v_gene: TRBV5-4
CDR3aa: CASSLVRGQGANVLTF
CDR3nt: TGTGCCAGCAGCTTGGTCAGGGGGCAGGGGGCCAACGTCCTGACTTTC

j_gene: TRBJ2-7
d_gene: .
abundance: .
v_gene: TRBV5-1
CDR3aa: CASSLGGTRFGSYEQYF
CDR3nt: TGCGCCAGCAGCTTGGGGGGCACTCGGTTTGGCTCCTACGAGCAGTACTTC